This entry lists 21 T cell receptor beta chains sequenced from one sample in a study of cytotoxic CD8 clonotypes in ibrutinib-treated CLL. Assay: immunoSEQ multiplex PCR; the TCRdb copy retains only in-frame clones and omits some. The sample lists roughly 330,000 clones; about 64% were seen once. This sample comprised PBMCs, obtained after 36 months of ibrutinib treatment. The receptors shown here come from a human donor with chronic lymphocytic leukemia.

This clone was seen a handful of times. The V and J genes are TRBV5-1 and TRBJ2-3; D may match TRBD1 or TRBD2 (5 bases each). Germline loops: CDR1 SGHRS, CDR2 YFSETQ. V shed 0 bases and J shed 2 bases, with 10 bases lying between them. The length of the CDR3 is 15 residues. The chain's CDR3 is CASSLEVGDTDTQYF. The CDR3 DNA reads TGCGCCAGCAGCTTGGAGGTGGGGGACACAGATACGCAGTATTTT.

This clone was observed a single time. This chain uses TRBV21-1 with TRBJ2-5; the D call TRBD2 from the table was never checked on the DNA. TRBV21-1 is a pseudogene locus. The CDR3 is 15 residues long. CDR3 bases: TGTGCCAGCAGCCGCGGTAGCGGGCGGTGGGAGACCCAGTACTTC. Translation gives CASSRGSGRWETQYF.

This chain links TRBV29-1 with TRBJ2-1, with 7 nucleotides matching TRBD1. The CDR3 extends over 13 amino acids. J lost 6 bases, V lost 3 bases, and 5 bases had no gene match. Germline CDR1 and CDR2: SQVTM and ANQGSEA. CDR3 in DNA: TGCAGCGTTGATAGGGCAGGGGGCAATGAGCAGTTCTTC. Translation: CSVDRAGGNEQFF.

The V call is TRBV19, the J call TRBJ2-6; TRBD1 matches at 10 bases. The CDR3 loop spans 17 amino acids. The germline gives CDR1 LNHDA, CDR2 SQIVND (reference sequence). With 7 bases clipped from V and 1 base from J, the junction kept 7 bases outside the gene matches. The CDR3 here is CASTRDRGWSGANVLTF. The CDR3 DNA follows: TGTGCCAGTACACGGGACAGGGGCTGGTCTGGGGCCAACGTCCTGACTTTC.

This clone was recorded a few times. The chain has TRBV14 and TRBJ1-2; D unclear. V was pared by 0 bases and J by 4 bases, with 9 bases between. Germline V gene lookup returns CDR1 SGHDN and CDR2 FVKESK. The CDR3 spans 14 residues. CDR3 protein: CASSQEGRTYGYTF. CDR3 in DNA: TGTGCCAGCAGCCAAGAGGGCAGGACCTATGGCTACACCTTC. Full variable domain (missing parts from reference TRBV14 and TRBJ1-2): EAGVTQFPSHSVIEKGQTVTLRCDPISGHDNLYWYRRVMGKEIKFLLHFVKESKQDESGMPNNRFLAERTGGTYSTLKVQPAELEDSGVYFCASSQEGRTYGYTFGSGTRLTVV.

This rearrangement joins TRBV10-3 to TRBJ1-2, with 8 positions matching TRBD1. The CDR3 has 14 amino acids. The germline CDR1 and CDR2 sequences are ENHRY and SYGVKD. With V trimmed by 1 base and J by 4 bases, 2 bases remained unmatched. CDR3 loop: CAISEWDRSYGYTF. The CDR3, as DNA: TGTGCCATCAGTGAGTGGGACAGGTCCTATGGCTACACCTTC.

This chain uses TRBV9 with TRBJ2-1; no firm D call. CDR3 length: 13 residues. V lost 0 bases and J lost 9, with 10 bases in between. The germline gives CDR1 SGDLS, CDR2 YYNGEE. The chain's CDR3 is CASSVVLIGEQFF. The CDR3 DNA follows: TGTGCCAGCAGCGTAGTTTTAATCGGTGAGCAGTTCTTC.

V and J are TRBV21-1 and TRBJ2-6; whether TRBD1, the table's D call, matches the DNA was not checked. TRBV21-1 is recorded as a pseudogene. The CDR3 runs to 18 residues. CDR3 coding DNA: TGTGCCAGCAGCAAATACGAGGGGGCGAAACCTGGGGCCAACGTCCTGACTTTC. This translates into CASSKYEGAKPGANVLTF.

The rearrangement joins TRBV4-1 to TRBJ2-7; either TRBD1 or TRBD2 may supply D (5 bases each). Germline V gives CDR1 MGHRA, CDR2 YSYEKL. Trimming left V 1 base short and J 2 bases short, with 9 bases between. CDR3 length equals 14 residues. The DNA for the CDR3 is TGCGCCAGCAGCCAAGCGGGGCCCACCTACGAGCAGTACTTC. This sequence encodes CASSQAGPTYEQYF.

The CDR3 DNA sequence: TGTGCCAGCAGCACTAGCGGGGGGTTGGATACGCAGTATTTT. It codes for CASSTSGGLDTQYF. The chain couples TRBV9 to TRBJ2-3, with TRBD2 matching 12 bases. This CDR3 spans 14 amino acids. The junction had 3 bases not matched to a gene; V was cut back by 4 bases and J by 6 bases. CDR1 and CDR2 from the germline V gene are SGDLS and YYNGEE.

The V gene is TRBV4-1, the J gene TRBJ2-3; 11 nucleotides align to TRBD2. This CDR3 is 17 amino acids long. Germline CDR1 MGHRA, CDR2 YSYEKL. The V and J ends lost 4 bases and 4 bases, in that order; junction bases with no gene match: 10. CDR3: CASSPAALAGGADTQYF. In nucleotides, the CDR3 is TGCGCCAGCAGCCCAGCTGCCCTAGCGGGGGGCGCAGATACGCAGTATTTT.

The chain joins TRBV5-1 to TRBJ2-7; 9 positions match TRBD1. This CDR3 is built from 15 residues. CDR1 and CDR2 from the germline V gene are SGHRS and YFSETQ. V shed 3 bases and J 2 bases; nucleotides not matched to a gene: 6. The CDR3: CASSSTGGAPYEQYF. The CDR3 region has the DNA TGCGCCAGCAGCTCAACAGGGGGCGCCCCCTACGAGCAGTACTTC.

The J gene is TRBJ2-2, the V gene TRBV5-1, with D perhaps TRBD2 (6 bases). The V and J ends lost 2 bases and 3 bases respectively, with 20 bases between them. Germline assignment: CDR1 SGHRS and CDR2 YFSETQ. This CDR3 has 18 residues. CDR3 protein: CASSFQPQGGWDTGELFF. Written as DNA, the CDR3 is TGCGCCAGCAGCTTCCAACCTCAGGGAGGATGGGACACCGGGGAGCTGTTTTTT.

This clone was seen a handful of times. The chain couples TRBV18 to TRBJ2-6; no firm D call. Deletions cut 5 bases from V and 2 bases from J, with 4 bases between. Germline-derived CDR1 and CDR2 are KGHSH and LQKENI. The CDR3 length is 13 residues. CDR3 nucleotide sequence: TGTGCCAGCTCAGTAGCTGGGGCCAACGTCCTGACTTTC. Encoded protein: CASSVAGANVLTF.

CDR3 in amino acids: CASSTRRSYNSPLHF. CDR3 sequence (DNA): TGTGCCAGCAGCACCAGGAGGTCCTATAATTCACCCCTCCACTTT. The chain couples TRBV11-2 to TRBJ1-6; D call uncertain. The CDR3 contains 15 residues. Germline V gene sequence: CDR1 SGHAT, CDR2 FQNNGV. V lost 5 bases and J lost 1, with 9 bases in between.

The CDR3 loop is CASSFYRAGRYGYTF. Here the CDR3 DNA reads TGCGCCAGCAGCTTCTACAGGGCCGGGCGGTATGGCTACACCTTC. The rearrangement links TRBV4-1 to TRBJ1-2, with D possibly being TRBD1 (6 bases). Germline CDR1 is MGHRA and CDR2 is YSYEKL. This CDR3 is built from 15 residues. Trimming removed 5 bases from V and 5 bases from J, with 18 bases in between.

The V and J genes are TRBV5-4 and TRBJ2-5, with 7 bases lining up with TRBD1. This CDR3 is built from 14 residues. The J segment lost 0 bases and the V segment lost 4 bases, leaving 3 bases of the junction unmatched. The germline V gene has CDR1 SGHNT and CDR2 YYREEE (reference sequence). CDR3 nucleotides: TGTGCCAGCAGCCCCACAGGGGACCAAGAGACCCAGTACTTC. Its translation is CASSPTGDQETQYF.

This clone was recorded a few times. CDR3 amino acids: CATRAGGSYNEQFF. CDR3 in DNA: TGTGCCACCCGAGCGGGAGGATCCTACAATGAGCAGTTCTTC. The chain has TRBV19 and TRBJ2-1; 9 nucleotides agree with TRBD2. The ends lost 10 bases at V and 1 base at J; junction bases unmatched: 5. This CDR3 has 14 amino acids. In germline, CDR1 is LNHDA, CDR2 SQIVND (reference sequence). Combining the CDR3 with reference TRBV19 and TRBJ2-1 gives the whole variable domain DGGITQSPKYLFRKEGQNVTLSCEQNLNHDAMYWYRQDPGQGLRLIYYSQIVNDFQKGDIAEGYSVSREKKESFPLTVTSAQKNPTAFYLCATRAGGSYNEQFFGPGTRLTVL.

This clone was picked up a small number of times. CDR3 region: CASNSNHEQFF. CDR3 in DNA: TGTGCCAGCAATAGCAACCATGAGCAGTTCTTC. The rearrangement uses TRBV6-5 and TRBJ2-1; no firm D call. CDR1 and CDR2 from the germline V gene are MNHEY and SVGAGI. With 7 bases removed from V and 8 bases from J, the gap between germline ends came to 9 bases. This CDR3 is 11 amino acids long.

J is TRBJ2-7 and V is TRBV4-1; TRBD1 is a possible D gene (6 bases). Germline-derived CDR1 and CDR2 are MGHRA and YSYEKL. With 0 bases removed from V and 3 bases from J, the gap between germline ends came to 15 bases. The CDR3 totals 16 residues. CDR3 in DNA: TGCGCCAGCAGCCAAGATTTGGCAGAGGGACACTACGAGCAGTACTTC. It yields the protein CASSQDLAEGHYEQYF.

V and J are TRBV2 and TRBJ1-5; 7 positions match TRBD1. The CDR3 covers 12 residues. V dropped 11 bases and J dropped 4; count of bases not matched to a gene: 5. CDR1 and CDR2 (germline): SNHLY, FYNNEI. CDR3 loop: CACRDRNQPQHF. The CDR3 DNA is TGTGCCTGCCGGGACAGAAATCAGCCCCAGCATTTT.